Following are 21 T cell receptor beta chains from one sample sequenced in a study of T cell responses to AZD1222 COVID-19 vaccine (dated by TCRdb to about 2021). The library was obtained by the immunoSEQ multiplex PCR assay. This is the immuneACCESS table as TCRdb keeps it, with only in-frame sequences that have V and J called. A part of the clones is gone; compared with another copy, unresolved V genes explain less than half, and the rest is unexplained. The sample table lists 100,000 to 150,000 clones, approximately 83% of them with a count of one. 1.5% to 2% of the sample is taken by the ten largest. This sample's time point label indicates: baseline before first vaccination. The sample in question was peripheral blood, obtained on day 0 of AZD1222 vaccination. The receptors come from an adult in good health.

For the CDR3, the DNA is TGTGCCAGCAGCCTGGGGAGGGGGCCATACGAGCAGTACTTC. This gives the protein CASSLGRGPYEQYF. V is TRBV13 and J is TRBJ2-7; D tentatively reads TRBD1 or TRBD2 (7 bases each). Germline V gene data show CDR1 as PRHDT and CDR2 as FYEKMQ (reference sequence). The CDR3 covers 14 residues. Trimming shortened V by 5 bases and J by 4 bases, and 15 bases separated the two germline ends.

This clone was counted only a few times. CDR3: CATSARTSGRGTDTQYF. The CDR3 DNA reads as TGTGCCACCAGTGCGCGGACTAGCGGGAGAGGTACAGATACGCAGTATTTT. This sequence joins TRBV24-1 and TRBJ2-3, with 13 bases that match TRBD2. Germline lookup yields CDR1 KGHDR and CDR2 SFDVKD. The CDR3 length is 17 residues. V shed 5 bases, J shed 3 bases, and the junction held 7 bases outside the gene matches.

This clone has only a few counts. This rearrangement joins TRBV2 to TRBJ1-2; D gene ambiguous. Trimming took 8 bases from V and 2 from J, leaving 18 bases between them. Germline V gives CDR1 SNHLY, CDR2 FYNNEI. The CDR3 is made up of 15 amino acids. CDR3 sequence (DNA): TGTGCCAGCCGAGAGGCGTGGGGAGGGAACTATGGCTACACCTTC. Translated, it gives CASREAWGGNYGYTF.

V usage is TRBV30 and J usage is TRBJ1-2; no definite D call. The V gene's germline CDR1 is GTSNPN and CDR2 SVGIG (reference sequence). V lost 4 bases and J lost 3, with 18 bases in between. This CDR3 region has 15 residues. The CDR3 spells CAWKNGPSGDYGYTF. CDR3 in DNA: TGTGCCTGGAAAAATGGGCCCTCCGGGGACTATGGCTACACCTTC.

The J gene is TRBJ2-7, the V gene TRBV6-1; 10 nucleotides agree with TRBD2. J was trimmed by 2 bases and V by 2 bases; bases with no gene match: 3. The CDR3 loop spans 15 amino acids. Germline loops: CDR1 MNHNS, CDR2 SASEGT. In DNA form, the CDR3 reads TGTGCCAGCAGTGAAACGACTAGCGGGCCCTACGAGCAGTACTTC. Its translation: CASSETTSGPYEQYF.

The chain recombines TRBV7-2 with TRBJ2-7; D not resolved. This CDR3 contains 13 residues. Germline V gives CDR1 SGHTA, CDR2 FQGNSA. The germline V and J ends were trimmed by 1 base and 2 bases, with 6 bases remaining between them. The CDR3 reads CASSLELAYEQYF. DNA of the CDR3: TGTGCCAGCAGCTTAGAACTGGCCTACGAGCAGTACTTC.

The chain combines TRBV7-2 with TRBJ2-4, with 8 bases lining up with TRBD1. Germline V gene data show CDR1 as SGHTA and CDR2 as FQGNSA. The length of the CDR3 is 15 residues. J gave up 12 bases and V 2 bases, and 12 bases lay outside the gene matches. CDR3 bases: TGTGCCAGCAGCTTAAACGCTATCGGACAGGGCTATCAGTACTTC. It translates to CASSLNAIGQGYQYF.

The J gene is TRBJ2-1, the V gene TRBV19; 8 bases line up with TRBD1. The CDR3 length is 14 residues. Germline assignment: CDR1 LNHDA and CDR2 SQIVND (reference sequence). Trimming cost V 9 bases and J 7 bases; bases outside gene matches: 11. The chain's CDR3 is CARTLRTGSNEQFF. The CDR3 bases are TGTGCCAGAACCCTCAGGACAGGGAGTAATGAGCAGTTCTTC.

V usage is TRBV19 and J usage is TRBJ1-2; 10 bases map to TRBD1. V lost 4 bases, J lost 8 bases, and 7 bases stayed unmatched. This CDR3 has 14 residues. Germline V gene lookup returns CDR1 LNHDA and CDR2 SQIVND (reference sequence). In nucleotides, the CDR3 is TGTGCCAGTAGTACCCGTTGGGACAGGGGCGGCTACACCTTC. It is translated as CASSTRWDRGGYTF.

The J gene is TRBJ1-1, the V gene TRBV5-1; D is uncertain. V lost 0 bases to trimming and J lost 5 bases, with 11 bases between them. CDR1 and CDR2 from the germline V gene are SGHRS and YFSETQ. This CDR3 has 14 residues. The CDR3 nucleotides are TGCGCCAGCAGCTTGGTCGGGATGGGGACTGAAGCTTTCTTT. Translation: CASSLVGMGTEAFF.

This clone was recorded only once. The V and J genes are TRBV5-1 and TRBJ2-1; TRBD2 agrees at 13 bases. CDR3 size: 13 residues. Per the germline V gene, CDR1 is SGHRS and CDR2 is YFSETQ. V dropped 3 bases and J dropped 15; count of bases not matched to a gene: 6. In nucleotides, the CDR3 is TGCGCCAGCAGCTACGGACTAGCGGGGGTCAGGTTCTTC. Translated: CASSYGLAGVRFF.

This clone was observed a single time. V usage is TRBV19 and J usage is TRBJ1-2; D not certain. Germline CDR1 is LNHDA and CDR2 is SQIVND (reference sequence). The CDR3 spans 15 residues. Trimming left V 1 base short and J 3 bases short, with 12 bases between. In DNA form, the CDR3 reads TGTGCCAGTAGTATAGCCACGGGAAGCGACTATGGCTACACCTTC. Protein sequence: CASSIATGSDYGYTF.

J is TRBJ1-5 and V is TRBV6-5, with 8 bases matching TRBD1. CDR1 and CDR2 from the germline V gene are MNHEY and SVGAGI. With 8 bases clipped from V and 2 bases from J, the junction kept 5 bases outside the gene matches. This CDR3 region has 14 residues. CDR3 DNA sequence: TGTGCCAGCGGGCAGACAGGGGGCAATCAGCCCCAGCATTTT. Amino acids: CASGQTGGNQPQHF.

Only a few counts were recorded for this clone. This sequence joins TRBV7-2 and TRBJ2-7; no firm D call. From germline, CDR1 is SGHTA and CDR2 FQGNSA. The germline V and J ends were trimmed by 5 bases and 5 bases, with 13 bases remaining between them. This CDR3 is 13 amino acids long. Written as DNA, the CDR3 is TGTGCCAGCAGCCTATCAATATTTGACGAGCAGTACTTC. Translation: CASSLSIFDEQYF.

The chain combines TRBV27 with TRBJ1-3; weak D call: TRBD1 (5 bases). The germline V gene encodes CDR1 MNHEY and CDR2 SMNVEV (reference sequence). This CDR3 region has 16 residues. V gave up 5 bases and J gave up 2 bases, with 16 bases separating them. The CDR3: CASSTRGGTTGNTIYF. The CDR3 region has the DNA TGTGCCAGCAGTACCCGCGGCGGGACTACTGGAAACACCATATATTTT.

The chain carries TRBV27 and TRBJ1-3; D gene uncertain. The V gene's germline CDR1 is MNHEY and CDR2 SMNVEV (reference sequence). The CDR3 totals 14 residues. Trimming shortened V by 3 bases and J by 1 base, and 7 bases separated the two germline ends. CDR3 in DNA: TGTGCCAGCAGTTTTAGGCCTTCTGGAAACACCATATATTTT. Amino acids: CASSFRPSGNTIYF.

The chain links TRBV4-1 to TRBJ1-6, with 9 bases fitting TRBD1. The junction had 11 bases not matched to a gene; V was cut back by 5 bases and J by 6 bases. The CDR3 extends over 17 amino acids. Germline-derived CDR1 and CDR2 are MGHRA and YSYEKL. CDR3 loop: CASSKYQTGGSNSPLHF. CDR3 nucleotide sequence: TGCGCCAGCAGCAAGTACCAGACAGGGGGAAGTAATTCACCCCTCCACTTT.

The chain combines TRBV20-1 with TRBJ2-1, with 7 bases that match TRBD2. Looked up from germline, CDR1 is DFQATT and CDR2 is SNEGSKA (reference sequence). V was pared by 3 bases and J by 2 bases, with 7 bases of the junction left unmatched. The CDR3 is made up of 15 amino acids. The DNA of the CDR3 is TGCAGTGCTAGTTCCGCGGGAGCACCCTACAATGAGCAGTTCTTC. Encoded protein: CSASSAGAPYNEQFF.

V gene TRBV5-6 combines with J gene TRBJ2-1; 8 bases map to TRBD1. The CDR3 is 15 residues long. Germline assignment: CDR1 SGHDT and CDR2 YYEEEE. The ends lost 4 bases at V and 5 bases at J; junction bases unmatched: 8. The CDR3 region is CASSPGQVNNNEQFF. The CDR3, as DNA: TGTGCCAGCAGCCCGGGACAGGTAAATAACAATGAGCAGTTCTTC.

V usage is TRBV6-1 and J usage is TRBJ1-1; 7 bases match TRBD1. J gave up 0 bases and V 3 bases, and 4 bases lay outside the gene matches. Germline V gene lookup returns CDR1 MNHNS and CDR2 SASEGT. The CDR3 has 15 amino acids. CDR3 bases: TGTGCCAGCAGTGATGGGACAGTTATGAACACTGAAGCTTTCTTT. Protein: CASSDGTVMNTEAFF.

V is TRBV7-2 and J is TRBJ2-6, with D possibly being TRBD1 or TRBD2 (5 bases each). Per germline, CDR1 SGHTA and CDR2 FQGNSA. V lost 3 bases to trimming and J lost 4 bases, with 16 bases between them. The CDR3 covers 17 residues. The CDR3 DNA reads TGTGCCAGCAGCTTTCTCCGGGGCCTGGGAGGGGCCAACGTCCTGACTTTC. Translation: CASSFLRGLGGANVLTF.